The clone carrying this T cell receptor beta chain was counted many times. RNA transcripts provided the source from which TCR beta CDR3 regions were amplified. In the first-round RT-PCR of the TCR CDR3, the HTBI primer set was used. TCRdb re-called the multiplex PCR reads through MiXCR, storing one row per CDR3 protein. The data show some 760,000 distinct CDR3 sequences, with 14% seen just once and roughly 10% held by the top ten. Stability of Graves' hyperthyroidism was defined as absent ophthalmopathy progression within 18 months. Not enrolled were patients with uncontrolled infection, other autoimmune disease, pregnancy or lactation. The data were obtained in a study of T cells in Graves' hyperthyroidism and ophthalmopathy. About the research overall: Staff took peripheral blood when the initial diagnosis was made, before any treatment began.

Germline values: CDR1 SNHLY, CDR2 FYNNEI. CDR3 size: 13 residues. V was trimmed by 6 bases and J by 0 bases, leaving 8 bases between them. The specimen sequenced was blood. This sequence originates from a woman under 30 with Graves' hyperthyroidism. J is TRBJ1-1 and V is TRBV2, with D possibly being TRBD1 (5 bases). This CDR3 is CASSRELNTEAFF. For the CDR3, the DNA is TGTGCCAGCAGCAGGGAGCTGAACACTGAAGCTTTCTTT. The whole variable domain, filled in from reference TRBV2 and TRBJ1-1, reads EPEVTQTPSHQVTQMGQEVILRCVPISNHLYFYWYRQILGQKVEFLVSFYNNEISEKSEIFDDQFSVERPDGSNFTLKIRSTKLEDSAMYFCASSRELNTEAFFGQGTRLTVV.